This entry concerns a single T cell receptor (beta chain). Its antigen remains unidentified. The data belong to a study of OX40 agonist ivuxolimab in advanced cancers. The overall study: Hepatocellular carcinoma, melanoma, renal cell or head and neck cancer affected the dose-escalation patients. Mean age approximately 61 years, range 23 to 79; roughly 80% male. General study results and limits: Within 6 weeks, CD4+ and CD8+ blood T cells expanded clonally at 0.1 to 3.0 mg/kg. Fewer expanded clones were found on average in CD4+ than in CD8+ T cells.

TCRdb's table, derived via immunoSEQ multiplex PCR, lists solely in-frame clones and lacks some. In the table there are around 66,000 clones, about 86% of which are singletons. CDR1 MNHNS and CDR2 SASEGT come from the germline V gene. The CDR3 has 14 amino acids. Trimming shortened V by 3 bases and J by 5 bases, and 11 bases separated the two germline ends. This TCR came from an adult with an advanced solid tumor such as melanoma, head and neck, liver or kidney cancer. Here the sequenced sample was CD4+ or CD8+ T cells sorted from blood, taken in a trial of the OX40 agonist ivuxolimab. V and J are TRBV6-1 and TRBJ2-1, with D tentatively TRBD1 (5 bases). CDR3: CASSDGAGHNEQFF. DNA for the CDR3: TGTGCCAGCAGTGATGGGGCCGGACACAATGAGCAGTTCTTC.